Listed below are T cell receptor beta chains from one sample, sequenced in a study of T cell repertoires in cytomegalovirus infection. A single record per CDR3 protein comes from TCRdb applying MiXCR to the reads. Counted here are approximately 190,000 distinct CDR3 sequences, nearly 9.5% occurring once; the ten biggest clones make up about 4.6%. Sequencing was carried out using PBMCs. The receptors were sampled from a human donor in good health (CMV status not recorded). Some clones in this sample may be carry-over from other donors' samples. The CDR3 runs from the conserved cysteine through the conserved F or W. D genes are given only for firm matches. Clone size is given for some rows only: seen once, a few or many times, or a class if the clone is expanded.

d_call	v_call	cdr3_length	j_call	clone_size	cdr3_aa	cdr3_nt
-	TRBV12-3/TRBV12-4	15	TRBJ2-1	-	CASSSPGQNYNEQFF	TGTGCCAGCAGTTCTCCCGGGCAAAATTACAATGAGCAGTTCTTC
-	TRBV7-8	15	TRBJ1-3	many	CASGRQSGAGNTIYF	TGTGCCAGCGGGAGACAGTCAGGAGCTGGAAACACCATATATTTT
-	TRBV7-6	15	TRBJ2-1	few	CASSLVQVALNEQFF	TGTGCCAGCAGCTTAGTTCAGGTCGCCCTCAATGAGCAGTTCTTC
-	TRBV5-1	17	TRBJ2-5	many	CASSLAPGGPRQETQYF	TGCGCCAGCAGCTTAGCCCCCGGTGGACCTAGACAAGAGACCCAGTACTTC
TRBD2	TRBV7-2	18	TRBJ2-7	many	CASSLRDSGGPSSYEQYF	TGTGCCAGCAGCTTAAGGGATAGCGGGGGCCCGAGCTCCTACGAGCAGTACTTC
-	TRBV28	11	TRBJ2-1	-	CASSSSNEQFF	TGTGCCAGCAGTTCCTCCAATGAGCAGTTCTTC
TRBD1	TRBV9	16	TRBJ1-6	-	CASSVFRDRDSSPLHF	TGTGCCAGCAGCGTTTTTCGGGACAGGGACAGTTCACCCCTCCACTTT
-	TRBV20-1	13	TRBJ1-5	many	CSAQGSSNQPQHF	TGCAGTGCTCAGGGTTCCAGCAATCAGCCCCAGCATTTT
-	TRBV2	15	TRBJ1-2	many	CASRKNPGHSNGYTF	TGTGCCAGCAGGAAGAACCCGGGACACTCGAATGGCTACACCTTC
-	TRBV6-2/TRBV6-3	16	TRBJ2-1	-	CASSYANRATYNEQFF	TGTGCCAGCAGTTACGCGAACAGGGCCACTTACAATGAGCAGTTCTTC
-	TRBV6-2/TRBV6-3	15	TRBJ1-5	many	CASTGPSGIGQPQHF	TGTGCCAGCACCGGCCCTTCAGGGATAGGTCAGCCCCAGCATTTT
TRBD2	TRBV9	16	TRBJ2-1	few	CASSSGLAGAYNEQFF	TGTGCCAGCAGCTCCGGACTAGCGGGCGCCTACAATGAGCAGTTCTTC
-	TRBV7-2	12	TRBJ2-7	many	CASSLVVYEQYF	TGTGCCAGCAGCTTAGTGGTCTACGAGCAGTACTTC
TRBD1	TRBV9	15	TRBJ1-2	-	CASTHSGTALYGYTF	TGTGCCAGCACCCATTCCGGGACAGCCCTTTATGGCTACACCTTC
-	TRBV28	14	TRBJ2-3	-	CASSFGSSTDTQYF	TGTGCCAGCAGTTTCGGGAGCAGCACAGATACGCAGTATTTT
-	TRBV7-9	15	TRBJ1-4	many	CASSPIDRANEKLFF	TGTGCCAGCAGCCCAATCGACAGAGCTAATGAAAAACTGTTTTTT
-	TRBV2	15	TRBJ2-7	-	CASSEGASPRYEQYF	TGTGCCAGCAGTGAAGGGGCTAGCCCGAGGTACGAGCAGTACTTC
-	TRBV7-9	16	TRBJ1-1	many	CASSSGRGGMNTEAFF	TGTGCCAGCAGCTCTGGCAGGGGTGGTATGAACACTGAAGCTTTCTTT
-	TRBV19	14	TRBJ2-7	few	CASSVGRNSYEQYF	TGTGCCAGTAGTGTCGGACGGAACTCCTACGAGCAGTACTTC
-	TRBV6-2/TRBV6-3	15	TRBJ2-1	-	CASRRDNGEYNEQFF	TGTGCCAGCAGGCGTGACAATGGAGAGTACAATGAGCAGTTCTTC
-	TRBV5-1	17	TRBJ1-3	many	CASSGGPQGSSGNTIYF	TGCGCCAGCAGCGGGGGACCACAGGGAAGCTCTGGAAACACCATATATTTT
-	TRBV3-1	12	TRBJ1-2	few	CASSQITYGYTF	TGTGCCAGCAGCCAAATAACCTATGGCTACACCTTC
-	TRBV7-8	17	TRBJ1-2	many	CASSPTVGLGANYGYTF	TGTGCCAGCAGCCCCACGGTGGGCCTAGGTGCTAACTATGGCTACACCTTC
-	TRBV30	14	TRBJ2-2	-	CAWSIKRNTGELFF	TGTGCCTGGAGTATAAAGCGGAACACCGGGGAGCTGTTTTTT
-	TRBV10-3	15	TRBJ1-2	many	CAISGIDSEIYGYTF	TGTGCCATCAGCGGAATCGACTCCGAGATTTATGGCTACACCTTC
TRBD2	TRBV27	15	TRBJ2-7	many	CASSLGGGGRYEQYF	TGTGCCAGCAGTTTAGGGGGGGGTGGACGCTACGAGCAGTACTTC
TRBD2	TRBV12-3/TRBV12-4	16	TRBJ2-7	-	CASSLGLAGGVYEQYF	TGTGCCAGCAGTTTGGGACTAGCGGGAGGAGTCTACGAGCAGTACTTC
TRBD2	TRBV7-6	16	TRBJ2-3	few	CASSLELAGGGYTQYF	TGTGCCAGCAGCTTAGAACTAGCGGGAGGAGGGTATACGCAGTATTTT
-	TRBV20-1	12	TRBJ1-2	many	CSASLGFSGYTF	TGCAGTGCTAGCCTGGGGTTCTCTGGCTACACCTTC
TRBD1	TRBV12-3/TRBV12-4	14	TRBJ1-5	-	CASSYRGRGQPQHF	TGTGCCAGCAGTTACAGGGGGCGAGGTCAGCCCCAGCATTTT
-	TRBV27	12	TRBJ2-3	few	CASSPLQGTQYF	TGTGCCAGCAGTCCCCTGCAGGGTACGCAGTATTTT
-	TRBV5-6	15	TRBJ2-1	-	CASSFPSTEYNEQFF	TGTGCCAGCAGCTTCCCGTCAACAGAGTATAATGAGCAGTTCTTC
TRBD1	TRBV10-3	16	TRBJ1-2	few	CAISPWRDRANYGYTF	TGTGCCATCTCCCCCTGGAGGGACAGGGCGAACTATGGCTACACCTTC
TRBD2	TRBV7-2	16	TRBJ2-7	many	CASSLASGRAVYEQYF	TGTGCCAGCAGCTTAGCTAGCGGGAGGGCCGTCTACGAGCAGTACTTC
-	TRBV20-1	12	TRBJ1-1	many	CSASRDPEGAFF	TGCAGTGCTAGTCGGGACCCGGAGGGAGCTTTCTTT
-	TRBV7-2	14	TRBJ1-2	many	CASSFVDRESGYTF	TGTGCCAGCAGCTTTGTGGATAGGGAAAGTGGCTACACCTTC
-	TRBV29-1	12	TRBJ2-3	-	CSVEMGTDTQYF	TGCAGCGTTGAGATGGGCACAGATACGCAGTATTTT
-	TRBV20-1	14	TRBJ1-5	-	CSASNPFSNQPQHF	TGCAGTGCTAGTAATCCTTTCAGCAATCAGCCCCAGCATTTT
TRBD2	TRBV7-2	20	TRBJ2-3	many	CASSLLTSGGFKKSTDTQYF	TGTGCCAGCAGCTTATTGACTAGCGGGGGGTTTAAAAAATCCACAGATACGCAGTATTTT
TRBD1	TRBV2	15	TRBJ1-5	many	CASSGGLGGRQPQHF	TGTGCCAGCAGCGGGGGCCTAGGGGGCCGGCAGCCCCAGCATTTT
TRBD2	TRBV19	13	TRBJ2-1	-	CASSIGGGDEQFF	TGTGCCAGTAGTATTGGGGGAGGGGATGAGCAGTTCTTC
-	TRBV5-1	11	TRBJ2-3	few	CASVGVDTQYF	TGCGCCAGCGTGGGGGTAGATACGCAGTATTTT
-	TRBV29-1	14	TRBJ2-1	many	CSVPGAGTYNEQFF	TGCAGCGTTCCCGGAGCGGGGACATACAATGAGCAGTTCTTC
-	TRBV2	11	TRBJ1-5	-	CASSDPGPQHF	TGTGCCAGCAGTGATCCGGGCCCCCAGCATTTT